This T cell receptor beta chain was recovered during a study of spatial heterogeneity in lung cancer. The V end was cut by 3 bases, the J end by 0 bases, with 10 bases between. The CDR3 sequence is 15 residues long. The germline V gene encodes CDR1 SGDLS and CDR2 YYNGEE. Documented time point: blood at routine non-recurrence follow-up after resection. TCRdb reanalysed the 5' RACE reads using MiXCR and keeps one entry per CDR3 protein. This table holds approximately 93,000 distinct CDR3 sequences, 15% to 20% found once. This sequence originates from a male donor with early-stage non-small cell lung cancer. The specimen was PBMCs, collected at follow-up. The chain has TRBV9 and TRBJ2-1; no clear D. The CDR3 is CASSASGISYNEQFF. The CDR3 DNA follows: TGTGCCAGCAGCGCTTCAGGTATCTCCTACAATGAGCAGTTCTTC.